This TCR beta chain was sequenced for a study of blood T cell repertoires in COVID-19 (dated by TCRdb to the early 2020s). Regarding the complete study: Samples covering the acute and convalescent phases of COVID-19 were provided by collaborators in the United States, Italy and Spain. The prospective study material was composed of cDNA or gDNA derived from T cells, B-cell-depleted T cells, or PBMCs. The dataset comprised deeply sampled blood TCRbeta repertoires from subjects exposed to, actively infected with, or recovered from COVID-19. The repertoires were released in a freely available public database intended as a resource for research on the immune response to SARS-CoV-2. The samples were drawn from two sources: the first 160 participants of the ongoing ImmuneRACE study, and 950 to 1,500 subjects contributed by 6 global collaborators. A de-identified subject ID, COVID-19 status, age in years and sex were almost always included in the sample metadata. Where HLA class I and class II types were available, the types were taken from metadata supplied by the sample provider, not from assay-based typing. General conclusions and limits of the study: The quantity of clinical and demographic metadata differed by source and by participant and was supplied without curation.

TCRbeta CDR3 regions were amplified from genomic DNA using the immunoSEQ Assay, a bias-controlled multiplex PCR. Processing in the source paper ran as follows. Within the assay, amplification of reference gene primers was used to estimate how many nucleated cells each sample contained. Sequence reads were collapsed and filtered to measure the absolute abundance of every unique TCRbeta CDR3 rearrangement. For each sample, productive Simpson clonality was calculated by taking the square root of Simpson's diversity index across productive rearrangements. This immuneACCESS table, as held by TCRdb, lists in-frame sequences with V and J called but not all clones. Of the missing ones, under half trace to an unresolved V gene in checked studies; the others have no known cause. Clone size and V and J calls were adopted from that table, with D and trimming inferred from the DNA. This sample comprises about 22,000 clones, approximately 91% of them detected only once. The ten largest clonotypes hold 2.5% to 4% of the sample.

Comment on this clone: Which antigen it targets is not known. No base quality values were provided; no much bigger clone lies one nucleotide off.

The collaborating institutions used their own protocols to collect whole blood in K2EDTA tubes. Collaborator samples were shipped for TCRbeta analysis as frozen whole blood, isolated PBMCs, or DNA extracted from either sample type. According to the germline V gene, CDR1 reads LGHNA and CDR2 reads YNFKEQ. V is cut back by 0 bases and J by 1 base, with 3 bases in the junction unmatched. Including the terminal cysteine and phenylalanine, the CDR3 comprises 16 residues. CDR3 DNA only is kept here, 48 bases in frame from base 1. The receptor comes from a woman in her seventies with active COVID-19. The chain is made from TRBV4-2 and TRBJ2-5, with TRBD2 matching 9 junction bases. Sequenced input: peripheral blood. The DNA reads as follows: TGTGCCAGCAGCCAAGATTCTAGCGGGATCCAAGAGACCCAGTACTTC. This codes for CASSQDSSGIQETQYF.